The 7 T cell receptor beta chains below were found in one sample sequenced in a study of CD8 T cells in Susac syndrome. After extraction with the RNeasy kit, roughly 0.45 to 1 ug of the RNA was reverse transcribed using random hexamers. MiXCR was run by TCRdb on the immunoSEQ multiplex PCR reads, yielding one entry per CDR3 protein. This repertoire shows about 140,000 distinct CDR3 sequences, roughly 96% found once; its top ten account for over 0.1%. Sequenced material: CD4+ T cells from PBMCs. These receptors all come from a human donor with multiple sclerosis.

This rearrangement joins TRBV7-7 to TRBJ2-5; 8 nucleotides agree with TRBD1. Germline CDR1 and CDR2: SSHAT and FNYEAQ (reference sequence). This CDR3 spans 15 amino acids. Trimming at V came to 4 bases and at J to 3 bases, leaving 7 bases not matched to a gene. In DNA, the CDR3 is TGTGCCAGCAGCTCGAACGGACAGGGAAAAGAGACCCAGTACTTC. Its translation: CASSSNGQGKETQYF.

The chain links TRBV3-1 to TRBJ1-2; D is ambiguous. Trimming took 6 bases from V and 8 from J, leaving 13 bases between them. Germline loops: CDR1 LGHDT, CDR2 YNNKEL (reference sequence). This CDR3 has 12 amino acids. The CDR3 here is CASRFESGGYTF. Written as DNA, the CDR3 is TGTGCCAGCAGGTTTGAAAGTGGCGGCTACACCTTC.

The genes are TRBV29-1 and TRBJ2-7; 9 bases match TRBD1. V was clipped by 6 bases and J by 11 bases; unmatched bases: 14. The germline V gene has CDR1 SQVTM and CDR2 ANQGSEA. The CDR3 loop spans 13 amino acids. The CDR3 DNA is TGCAGCGTAGAACAGGGGGCGGCTCTTGTGAAGTACTTC. Residues: CSVEQGAALVKYF.

Only one count was recorded for this clonotype. The chain joins TRBV7-8 to TRBJ1-5; D not certain. CDR3 length equals 14 residues. Trimming took off 5 bases at V and 4 bases at J, with 12 bases between the two ends. Per germline, CDR1 SGHVS and CDR2 FQNEAQ. In DNA, the CDR3 is TGTGCCAGCAGCCCCCACAGAAAAAATCAGCCCCAGCATTTT. Residues: CASSPHRKNQPQHF. The whole variable domain, filled in from reference TRBV7-8 and TRBJ1-5, reads GAGVSQSPRYKVAKRGQDVALRCDPISGHVSLFWYQQALGQGPEFLTYFQNEAQLDKSGLPSDRFFAERPEGSVSTLKIQRTQQEDSAVYLCASSPHRKNQPQHFGDGTRLSIL.

The chain joins TRBV5-4 to TRBJ1-2; perhaps TRBD1 as D (6 bases). Germline V CDR1 and CDR2: SGHNT, YYREEE (reference sequence). CDR3 size: 14 residues. The V gene lost 1 base and the J gene lost 5 bases, with 12 bases spanning the gap. The DNA for the CDR3 is TGTGCCAGCAGCTTGAGTCGGGGGGCATATGGCTACACCTTC. This gives the protein CASSLSRGAYGYTF. Complete variable domain (other parts from reference TRBV5-4 and TRBJ1-2): ETGVTQSPTHLIKTRGQQVTLRCSSQSGHNTVSWYQQALGQGPQFIFQYYREEENGRGNFPPRFSGLQFPNYSSELNVNALELDDSALYLCASSLSRGAYGYTFGSGTRLTVV.

The chain uses TRBV20-1 and TRBJ2-1; D unclear. The CDR3 is made up of 14 amino acids. Germline CDR1 is DFQATT and CDR2 is SNEGSKA (reference sequence). V lost 1 base and J 8 bases, leaving 15 bases between the germline ends. The CDR3 DNA reads as TGCAGTGCTAGAGCCAAAGGTAGGGTCGATGAGCAGTTCTTC. Protein sequence: CSARAKGRVDEQFF.

CDR3 residues: CASSVTSGKDEQYF. CDR3 sequence (DNA): TGCGCCAGCAGCGTGACTAGCGGGAAGGACGAGCAGTACTTC. The V call is TRBV5-1, the J call TRBJ2-7; TRBD2 matches at 11 bases. Trimming took 4 bases from V and 5 from J; bases not matched to a gene: 5. Germline-derived CDR1 and CDR2 are SGHRS and YFSETQ. The CDR3 runs to 14 residues. The full variable domain, rest sourced from reference TRBV5-1 and TRBJ2-7, is KAGVTQTPRYLIKTRGQQVTLSCSPISGHRSVSWYQQTPGQGLQFLFEYFSETQRNKGNFPGRFSGRQFSNSRSEMNVSTLELGDSALYLCASSVTSGKDEQYFGPGTRLTVT.